The 15 T cell receptor beta chains below were found in one sample sequenced in a study of CD8 T cells in Susac syndrome. An input of 0.5 to 1 ug of RNA was subjected to reverse transcription using random hexamers. TCRdb fed the immunoSEQ multiplex PCR reads into MiXCR, producing one record per CDR3 protein. The sample contains more than 90,000 distinct CDR3 sequences, approximately 93% of which appear only once. Input material: CD4+ T cells from PBMCs. These receptors came from a human donor with multiple sclerosis.

The V call is TRBV12-3 or TRBV12-4, the J call TRBJ2-1; a possible D gene is TRBD2 (5 bases). This CDR3 contains 14 residues. V lost 9 bases and J lost 0, with 12 bases in between. The CDR3 DNA follows: TGTGCCAGTCTACTAGTAAGCTCCTACAATGAGCAGTTCTTC. Translation: CASLLVSSYNEQFF.

The rearrangement joins TRBV20-1 to TRBJ2-3; TRBD2 might be the D (5 bases). The V and J ends lost 0 bases and 2 bases respectively, with 9 bases between them. The CDR3 has 14 residues. From germline, CDR1 is DFQATT and CDR2 SNEGSKA (reference sequence). The CDR3 is CSARDRLFTDTQYF. In DNA form, the CDR3 reads TGCAGTGCTAGAGATAGACTATTCACAGATACGCAGTATTTT.

This chain links TRBV19 with TRBJ2-1, with TRBD1 matching over 7 bases. The CDR3 totals 17 residues. Germline CDR1 LNHDA, CDR2 SQIVND (reference sequence). The V segment lost 3 bases and the J segment 5 bases; nucleotides outside the gene matches: 13. CDR3 amino acids: CASSIFWTGQTHNEQFF. Written as DNA, the CDR3 is TGTGCCAGTAGTATCTTTTGGACAGGTCAAACTCACAATGAGCAGTTCTTC.

The CDR3 DNA reads TGCGCCAGCAACCCGACAGGGTACCTCTCTGGGGCCAACGTCCTGACTTTC. This gives the protein CASNPTGYLSGANVLTF. The V gene is TRBV4-1, the J gene TRBJ2-6, with 7 bases matching TRBD1. After removal of 7 bases from V and 0 bases from J, the junction contained 9 bases not matched to a gene. The CDR3 length is 17 residues. Germline V CDR1 and CDR2: MGHRA, YSYEKL.

V and J are TRBV7-2 and TRBJ1-6; D remains ambiguous. The V end lost 6 bases, the J end lost 10 bases, and 13 bases lay between the germline ends. The CDR3 is 13 residues long. The germline V gene encodes CDR1 SGHTA and CDR2 FQGNSA. In DNA, the CDR3 is TGTGCCAGCAGTTCCGAGTGGGAGTCACCCCTCCACTTT. As protein: CASSSEWESPLHF. Drawing the rest from reference TRBV7-2 and TRBJ1-6, the complete variable domain is GAGVSQSPSNKVTEKGKDVELRCDPISGHTALYWYRQSLGQGLEFLIYFQGNSAPDKSGLPSDRFSAERTGGSVSTLTIQRTQQEDSAVYLCASSSEWESPLHFGNGTRLTVT.

The chain carries TRBV7-9 and TRBJ1-2, with 7 bases identical to TRBD1. After removal of 5 bases from V and 4 bases from J, the junction contained 7 bases not matched to a gene. Germline V CDR1 and CDR2: SEHNR, FQNEAQ (reference sequence). This CDR3 is built from 14 residues. The CDR3 coding sequence is TGTGCCAGCAGCCAAGAACAGGGGACCTATGGCTACACCTTC. Translation: CASSQEQGTYGYTF.

V usage is TRBV11-1 and J usage is TRBJ2-7; 10 bases map to TRBD1. The V and J ends lost 1 base and 2 bases, in that order; junction bases with no gene match: 2. Germline loops: CDR1 SGHAT, CDR2 FQDESV (reference sequence). The CDR3 runs 15 residues. For the CDR3, the DNA is TGTGCCAGCAGCTTAGGGGACAGGGGTACCTACGAGCAGTACTTC. It codes for CASSLGDRGTYEQYF.

The chain recombines TRBV24-1 with TRBJ2-5; D is ambiguous. From germline, CDR1 is KGHDR and CDR2 SFDVKD. Trimming stripped 2 bases from V and 2 bases from J, with 14 bases between. This CDR3 has 16 amino acids. CDR3 sequence: CATSDSPNRRQETQYF. CDR3 nucleotides: TGTGCCACCAGTGATTCCCCGAATCGTCGTCAAGAGACCCAGTACTTC.

This chain uses TRBV7-9 with TRBJ2-1; 7 bases are a match to TRBD1. Germline CDR1 and CDR2: SEHNR and FQNEAQ (reference sequence). The CDR3 is 15 amino acids. The V gene end was trimmed by 5 bases and the J gene end by 2 bases; junction bases not matched to a gene: 6. CDR3: CASSPGGIAYNEQFF. In DNA form, the CDR3 reads TGTGCCAGCAGCCCAGGGGGAATAGCCTACAATGAGCAGTTCTTC. Combining the CDR3 with reference TRBV7-9 and TRBJ2-1 gives the whole variable domain DTGVSQNPRHKITKRGQNVTFRCDPISEHNRLYWYRQTLGQGPEFLTYFQNEAQLEKSRLLSDRFSAERPKGSFSTLEIQRTEQGDSAMYLCASSPGGIAYNEQFFGPGTRLTVL.

The chain combines TRBV7-9 with TRBJ1-2; no reliable D call. This CDR3 comprises 13 residues. In germline, CDR1 is SEHNR, CDR2 FQNEAQ (reference sequence). The ends were cut back, 4 bases at V and 7 bases at J, with 13 bases in the middle. CDR3 in DNA: TGTGCCAGCAGCTCGGATGGACTAGGTGGCTACACCTTC. Encoded protein: CASSSDGLGGYTF.

The V and J genes are TRBV6-6 and TRBJ1-2, with TRBD1 matching 8 bases. CDR1 and CDR2 (germline): MNHNY, SVGAGI (reference sequence). This CDR3 is 15 amino acids long. The junction had 5 bases not matched to a gene; V was cut back by 5 bases and J by 0 bases. In nucleotides, the CDR3 is TGTGCCAGCAGTGATTGGACAGGGTCTAACTATGGCTACACCTTC. This codes for CASSDWTGSNYGYTF.

The V call is TRBV2, the J call TRBJ1-1; D gene uncertain. Germline CDR1 is SNHLY and CDR2 is FYNNEI. Trimming cost V 6 bases and J 4 bases, with 12 bases left between them. This CDR3 comprises 13 residues. The CDR3 DNA is TGTGCCAGCAGCCCGACGACCCTCACTGAAGCTTTCTTT. Residues: CASSPTTLTEAFF.

This clonotype was observed a single time. The rearrangement uses TRBV29-1 and TRBJ1-1; D possibly corresponds to TRBD1 (6 bases). CDR3 length equals 13 residues. Trimming took off 2 bases at V and 5 bases at J, with 12 bases between the two ends. In germline, CDR1 is SQVTM, CDR2 ANQGSEA. This CDR3 reads CSVESGGWTEAFF. For the CDR3, the DNA is TGCAGCGTTGAAAGTGGGGGCTGGACTGAAGCTTTCTTT.

The chain couples TRBV4-3 to TRBJ1-4; 9 bases line up with TRBD1. The CDR3 sequence is 15 residues long. The trim removed 4 bases at V and 7 bases at J, leaving 7 bases unmatched. Germline assignment: CDR1 LGHNA and CDR2 YSLEER. The CDR3 coding sequence is TGCGCCAGCAGCCCTAGCCCGGACAGGGGTGAAAAACTGTTTTTT. Its protein product is CASSPSPDRGEKLFF.

The sample holds a few counts of this clonotype. V gene TRBV28 combines with J gene TRBJ1-1; D gene uncertain. CDR1 is MDHEN and CDR2 is SYDVKM in the germline V gene. The CDR3 sequence is 13 residues long. With 1 base removed from V and 5 bases from J, the gap between germline ends came to 8 bases. CDR3 nucleotides: TGTGCCAGCAGTTTATCTGGGCGGACTGAAGCTTTCTTT. This sequence encodes CASSLSGRTEAFF.